This passage covers 10 T cell receptor beta chains from one sample sequenced in a study of cytomegalovirus exposure and HLA in healthy donors. 60 Vbeta and 13 Jbeta primers were used in PCR. Method: immunoSEQ multiplex PCR; TCRdb's copy keeps in-frame clones and lacks some. Of approximately 130,000 clones listed, around 73% are singletons. Sequencing was carried out using PBMCs. The receptors were sampled from a man in his forties or fifties in good health and CMV-seronegative.

This chain links TRBV6-1 with TRBJ1-1, with a possible D match to TRBD1 (6 bases). V lost 3 bases and J 3 bases, leaving 17 bases between the germline ends. The CDR3 runs to 16 residues. Germline CDR1 reads MNHNS; CDR2 reads SASEGT. This CDR3 reads CASSDWTASGYTEAFF. CDR3 DNA: TGTGCCAGCAGTGACTGGACAGCCTCGGGGTACACTGAAGCTTTCTTT.

The chain has TRBV5-1 and TRBJ2-7; a possible D gene is TRBD2 (6 bases). This CDR3 has 16 residues. Germline assignment: CDR1 SGHRS and CDR2 YFSETQ. V was shortened by 0 bases and J by 3 bases, with 16 bases between the two germline ends. The CDR3, as DNA: TGCGCCAGCAGCTTGGGGGAGCGGGTGGGCGGCTACGAGCAGTACTTC. This encodes CASSLGERVGGYEQYF.

The V call is TRBV29-1, the J call TRBJ2-3, with 11 bases matching TRBD1. The germline V gene encodes CDR1 SQVTM and CDR2 ANQGSEA. CDR3 length: 16 residues. V was pared by 0 bases and J by 8 bases, with 10 bases of the junction left unmatched. The CDR3 here is CSVEDTSGTGGGTQYF. The CDR3 region has the DNA TGCAGCGTTGAAGATACTAGTGGGACAGGGGGTGGTACGCAGTATTTT.

The chain has TRBV6-6 and TRBJ1-5, with 9 bases identical to TRBD1. The germline V gene has CDR1 MNHNY and CDR2 SVGAGI (reference sequence). The V and J ends lost 5 bases and 0 bases, in that order; junction bases with no gene match: 5. The CDR3 runs 16 residues. CDR3 protein: CASSKTGQGSNQPQHF. CDR3 bases: TGTGCCAGCAGTAAGACGGGACAGGGTAGCAATCAGCCCCAGCATTTT.

The V gene is TRBV27, the J gene TRBJ2-3; TRBD2 aligns across 7 bases. The CDR3 has 15 amino acids. From germline, CDR1 is MNHEY and CDR2 SMNVEV (reference sequence). Germline trimming cut 7 bases from V and 0 bases from J; bases unmatched to any gene: 7. The CDR3 DNA is TGTGCCAGCAAGAGGGCCGGGAGGAGCACAGATACGCAGTATTTT. It encodes CASKRAGRSTDTQYF.

This clone was seen more than once but under ten times. DNA for the CDR3: TGTGCCAGCACCGGACAGGGACAAGAAAAACTGTTTTTT. Protein: CASTGQGQEKLFF. The V call is TRBV19, the J call TRBJ1-4; 8 bases match TRBD1. The CDR3 covers 13 residues. In germline, CDR1 is LNHDA, CDR2 SQIVND (reference sequence). With 9 bases clipped from V and 8 bases from J, the junction kept 8 bases outside the gene matches.

V and J are TRBV6-5 and TRBJ1-5; possible D gene TRBD1, 6 bases. V was clipped by 6 bases and J by 2 bases, with 14 bases between them. Germline values: CDR1 MNHEY, CDR2 SVGAGI. This CDR3 is 15 amino acids long. The CDR3 loop reads CASRPQGEGNQPQHF. CDR3 bases: TGTGCCAGCAGGCCACAGGGTGAGGGCAATCAGCCCCAGCATTTT.

This rearrangement joins TRBV18 to TRBJ2-3, with 15 bases lining up with TRBD2. Germline V lookup: CDR1 KGHSH, CDR2 LQKENI. CDR3 length equals 17 residues. The V segment lost 3 bases and the J segment 3 bases; nucleotides outside the gene matches: 4. For the CDR3, the DNA is TGTGCCAGCTCACCCGGACTAGCGGGAGGGGGTACAGATACGCAGTATTTT. Amino acid sequence: CASSPGLAGGGTDTQYF.

The chain couples TRBV10-2 to TRBJ2-1, with a weak D call TRBD2 (6 bases). Germline loops: CDR1 WSHSY, CDR2 SAAADI. The CDR3 loop spans 16 amino acids. With 2 bases removed from V and 4 bases from J, the gap between germline ends came to 15 bases. This chain's CDR3 is CASSELASARYNEQFF. The DNA for the CDR3 is TGCGCCAGCAGTGAGCTGGCTAGCGCCCGATACAATGAGCAGTTCTTC.

V and J are TRBV27 and TRBJ1-5, with a weak D call TRBD1 (5 bases). The CDR3 consists of 19 residues. Germline V lookup: CDR1 MNHEY, CDR2 SMNVEV (reference sequence). With 2 bases removed from V and 4 bases from J, the gap between germline ends came to 24 bases. CDR3 sequence (DNA): TGTGCCAGCAGTTTAAAAAACCTTGGTCCAGGGCAAGAAAATCAGCCCCAGCATTTT. Its translation: CASSLKNLGPGQENQPQHF.